The 16 T cell receptor beta chains listed next were all sequenced from one sample in a study of spatial heterogeneity in lung cancer. TCRdb re-called the 5' RACE reads with MiXCR, one entry per CDR3 protein. Counted here are fewer than 40,000 distinct CDR3 sequences, around 7.5% occurring once; the ten biggest clones make up under 30%. Time point denoted: sample taken at primary tumor resection. Extraction of whole RNA from tumor, nontumor lung or frozen PBMC preceded unsorted sequencing. The specimen was PBMCs, collected at surgery. All receptors derive from a male donor with early-stage non-small cell lung cancer.

In its sample, this clonotype was seen many times. The chain combines TRBV4-1 with TRBJ1-3; D uncertain. Trimming took off 2 bases at V and 0 bases at J, with 11 bases between the two ends. Germline CDR1 reads MGHRA; CDR2 reads YSYEKL. The CDR3 extends over 16 amino acids. This CDR3 reads CASSQIVGNSGNTIYF. The CDR3 region has the DNA TGCGCCAGCAGCCAAATCGTAGGAAACTCTGGAAACACCATATATTTT.

The table lists this clonotype with a few counts. The chain recombines TRBV19 with TRBJ2-3; D unclear. Germline assignment: CDR1 LNHDA and CDR2 SQIVND (reference sequence). This CDR3 comprises 15 residues. Trimming stripped 3 bases from V and 1 base from J, with 11 bases between. CDR3 in amino acids: CASSIGLTRTDTQYF. In DNA, the CDR3 is TGTGCCAGTAGTATCGGTTTAACCCGCACAGATACGCAGTATTTT.

In its sample, this clonotype was seen a few times. The chain uses TRBV28 and TRBJ2-5; 11 bases match TRBD2. The CDR3 is 14 residues long. CDR1 and CDR2 (germline): MDHEN, SYDVKM. V gave up 5 bases and J gave up 5 bases; unmatched junction bases: 4. The CDR3 protein is CASSRLAGIETQYF. The DNA for the CDR3 is TGTGCCAGCAGTCGACTAGCGGGAATTGAGACCCAGTACTTC.

This clonotype is termed medium-sized. The V and J genes are TRBV20-1 and TRBJ1-5; D gene uncertain. Germline V gene sequence: CDR1 DFQATT, CDR2 SNEGSKA (reference sequence). The CDR3 extends over 15 amino acids. The V end was cut by 2 bases, the J end by 0 bases, with 11 bases between. The CDR3 reads CSARRTEVSNQPQHF. The CDR3 coding sequence is TGCAGTGCTAGAAGGACCGAGGTTAGCAATCAGCCCCAGCATTTT.

This clonotype was observed many times. The chain carries TRBV19 and TRBJ1-1, with D possibly being TRBD1 (5 bases). This CDR3 contains 13 residues. In germline, CDR1 is LNHDA, CDR2 SQIVND (reference sequence). V shed 8 bases and J shed 4 bases, with 14 bases lying between them. As DNA, the CDR3 is TGTGCCAGTCCGGGGCCGAAAACCACTGAAGCTTTCTTT. Its protein is CASPGPKTTEAFF.

In its sample, this clonotype was seen a few times. The chain employs TRBV5-1 and TRBJ2-3; TRBD2 aligns across 7 bases. Germline-derived CDR1 and CDR2 are SGHRS and YFSETQ. Trimming took 4 bases from V and 0 from J; bases not matched to a gene: 8. This CDR3 comprises 16 residues. CDR3 protein: CASSTTGLLSTDTQYF. In DNA, the CDR3 is TGCGCCAGCAGCACAACGGGACTACTGAGCACAGATACGCAGTATTTT.

This clonotype has a handful of counts. J is TRBJ2-4 and V is TRBV21-1; TRBD2, the D gene given by the table, was not confirmed from the DNA. TRBV21-1 is a listed pseudogene. CDR3 length equals 15 residues. CDR3 DNA: TGTGCCAGCATCACGACCCCTCCGGGGAAGAGTATTCAGTACTTC. Translating it yields CASITTPPGKSIQYF.

The chain employs TRBV12-5 and TRBJ2-2; 11 bases fit TRBD2. This CDR3 contains 16 residues. V dropped 6 bases and J dropped 1; count of bases not matched to a gene: 4. Germline assignment: CDR1 LGHNT and CDR2 FRNRAP. In DNA, the CDR3 is TGTGCTAGTGGCCTCGGACTAGCGGGGAACACCGGGGAGCTGTTTTTT. This translates into CASGLGLAGNTGELFF.

This clonotype was observed many times. The V and J genes are TRBV12-3 or TRBV12-4 and TRBJ2-2; D gene unclear. The CDR3 runs 15 residues. The V and J ends lost 7 bases and 3 bases respectively, with 15 bases between them. CDR3 bases: TGTGCCAGCAATTGGGGTGGTTCGGACACCGGGGAGCTGTTTTTT. This translates into CASNWGGSDTGELFF.

V is TRBV19 and J is TRBJ1-1; D is undetermined. The germline gives CDR1 LNHDA, CDR2 SQIVND (reference sequence). The CDR3 consists of 13 residues. Trimming left V 6 bases short and J 1 base short, with 9 bases between. This chain's CDR3 is CASRLGRNTEAFF. The CDR3 DNA is TGTGCCAGTAGGCTGGGCAGGAACACTGAAGCTTTCTTT. Full variable domain (rest looked up from reference TRBV19 and TRBJ1-1): DGGITQSPKYLFRKEGQNVTLSCEQNLNHDAMYWYRQDPGQGLRLIYYSQIVNDFQKGDIAEGYSVSREKKESFPLTVTSAQKNPTAFYLCASRLGRNTEAFFGQGTRLTVV.

This clonotype was seen many times. J is TRBJ2-5 and V is TRBV5-1; D not resolved. CDR3 length equals 12 residues. Germline V lookup: CDR1 SGHRS, CDR2 YFSETQ. Trimming left V 2 bases short and J 4 bases short, with 6 bases between. CDR3 region: CASSLLGETQYF. In DNA, the CDR3 is TGCGCCAGCAGCTTACTGGGAGAGACCCAGTACTTC.

The V and J genes are TRBV6-5 and TRBJ1-1; D is uncertain. V dropped 6 bases and J dropped 0 bases, with 17 bases sitting between them. The CDR3 contains 16 residues. In germline, CDR1 is MNHEY, CDR2 SVGAGI. CDR3 sequence reads: CASRRSVLQLNTEAFF. In nucleotides, the CDR3 is TGTGCCAGCAGGAGATCCGTACTGCAGTTGAACACTGAAGCTTTCTTT.

This clonotype has ten or more counts. The chain couples TRBV7-2 to TRBJ2-1; perhaps TRBD2 as D (6 bases). V was clipped by 2 bases and J by 0 bases, with 8 bases between them. Germline values: CDR1 SGHTA, CDR2 FQGNSA. This CDR3 has 15 residues. As DNA, the CDR3 is TGTGCCAGCAGCTTAACTAGCCTCTCCTACAATGAGCAGTTCTTC. As protein: CASSLTSLSYNEQFF.

This clonotype has ten or more counts. The chain couples TRBV7-2 to TRBJ1-6; no reliable D call. The CDR3 sequence is 15 residues long. Germline CDR1 and CDR2: SGHTA and FQGNSA. V lost 1 base and J 7 bases, leaving 11 bases between the germline ends. The CDR3 nucleotides are TGTGCCAGCAGCTTAGTTGATGCCATGAATTCACCCCTCCACTTT. This gives the protein CASSLVDAMNSPLHF. The variable domain in full, completed from reference TRBV7-2 and TRBJ1-6, reads GAGVSQSPSNKVTEKGKDVELRCDPISGHTALYWYRQSLGQGLEFLIYFQGNSAPDKSGLPSDRFSAERTGGSVSTLTIQRTQQEDSAVYLCASSLVDAMNSPLHFGNGTRLTVT.

This clonotype has at least ten counts. The CDR3 DNA follows: TGTGCCAGCAGCTTACGGGGGAGGGAGACCCAGTACTTC. This gives the protein CASSLRGRETQYF. The chain couples TRBV7-2 to TRBJ2-5, with D possibly matching TRBD2 (6 bases). The CDR3 loop spans 13 amino acids. Trimming stripped 2 bases from V and 5 bases from J, with 9 bases between. CDR1 and CDR2 (germline): SGHTA, FQGNSA.

This clonotype was seen more than once but under ten times. The rearrangement uses TRBV24-1 and TRBJ2-3; TRBD1 agrees at 8 bases. The CDR3 loop spans 16 amino acids. Germline-derived CDR1 and CDR2 are KGHDR and SFDVKD. V lost 3 bases and J lost 2; bases outside the gene matches: 6. The CDR3 DNA is TGTGCCACCAGTGATCCCGGACAGGGCCCCACAGATACGCAGTATTTT. Translation: CATSDPGQGPTDTQYF.